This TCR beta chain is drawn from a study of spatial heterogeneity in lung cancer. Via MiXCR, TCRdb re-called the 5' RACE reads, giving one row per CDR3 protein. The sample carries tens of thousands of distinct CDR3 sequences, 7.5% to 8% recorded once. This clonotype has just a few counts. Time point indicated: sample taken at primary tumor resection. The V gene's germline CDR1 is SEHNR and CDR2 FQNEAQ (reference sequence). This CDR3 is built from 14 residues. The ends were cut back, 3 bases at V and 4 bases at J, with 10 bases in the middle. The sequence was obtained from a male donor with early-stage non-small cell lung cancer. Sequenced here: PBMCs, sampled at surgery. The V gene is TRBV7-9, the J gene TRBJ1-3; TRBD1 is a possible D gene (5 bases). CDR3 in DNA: TGTGCCAGCAGCTTGAAGGGGAAGGGAAACACCATATATTTT. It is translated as CASSLKGKGNTIYF. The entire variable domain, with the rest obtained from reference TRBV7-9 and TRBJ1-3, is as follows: DTGVSQNPRHKITKRGQNVTFRCDPISEHNRLYWYRQTLGQGPEFLTYFQNEAQLEKSRLLSDRFSAERPKGSFSTLEIQRTEQGDSAMYLCASSLKGKGNTIYFGEGSWLTVV.